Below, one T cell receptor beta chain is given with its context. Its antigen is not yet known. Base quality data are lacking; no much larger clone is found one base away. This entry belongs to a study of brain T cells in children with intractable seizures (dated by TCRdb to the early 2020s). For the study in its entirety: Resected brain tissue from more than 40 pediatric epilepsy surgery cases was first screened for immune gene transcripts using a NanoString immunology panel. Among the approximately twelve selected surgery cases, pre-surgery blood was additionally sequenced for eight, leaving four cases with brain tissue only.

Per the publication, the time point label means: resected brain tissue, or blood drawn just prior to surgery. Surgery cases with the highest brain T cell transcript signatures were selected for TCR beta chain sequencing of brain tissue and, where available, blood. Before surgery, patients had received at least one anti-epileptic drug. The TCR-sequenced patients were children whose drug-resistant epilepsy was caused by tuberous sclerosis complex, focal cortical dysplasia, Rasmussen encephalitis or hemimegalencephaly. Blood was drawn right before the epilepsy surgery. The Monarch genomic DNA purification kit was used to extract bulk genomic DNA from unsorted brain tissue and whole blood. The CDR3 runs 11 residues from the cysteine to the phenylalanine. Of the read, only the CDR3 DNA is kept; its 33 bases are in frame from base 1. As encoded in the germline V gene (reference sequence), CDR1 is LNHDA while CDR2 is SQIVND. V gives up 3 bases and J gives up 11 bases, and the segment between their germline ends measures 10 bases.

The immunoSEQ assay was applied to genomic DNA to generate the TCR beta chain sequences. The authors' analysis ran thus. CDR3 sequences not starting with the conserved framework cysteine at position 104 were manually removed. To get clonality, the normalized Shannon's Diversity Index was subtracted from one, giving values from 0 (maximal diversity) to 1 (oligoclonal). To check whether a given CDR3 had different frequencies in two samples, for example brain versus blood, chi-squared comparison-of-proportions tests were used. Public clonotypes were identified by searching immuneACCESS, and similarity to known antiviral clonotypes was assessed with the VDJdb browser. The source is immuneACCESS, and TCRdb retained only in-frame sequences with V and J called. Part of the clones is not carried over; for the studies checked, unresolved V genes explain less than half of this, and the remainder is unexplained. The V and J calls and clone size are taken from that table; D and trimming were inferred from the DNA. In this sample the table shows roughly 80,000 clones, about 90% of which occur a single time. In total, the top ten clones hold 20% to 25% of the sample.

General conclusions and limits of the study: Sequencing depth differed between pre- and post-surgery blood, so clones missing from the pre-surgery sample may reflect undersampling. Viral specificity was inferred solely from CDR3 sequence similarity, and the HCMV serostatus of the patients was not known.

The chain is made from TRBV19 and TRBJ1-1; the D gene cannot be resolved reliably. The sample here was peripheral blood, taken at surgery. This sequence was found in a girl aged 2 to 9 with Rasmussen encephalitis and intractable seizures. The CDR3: CASSMARAAFF. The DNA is TGTGCCAGTAGTATGGCAAGGGCTGCTTTCTTT.